The 26 T cell receptor beta chains in this list originate from one sample, sequenced in a study of tumor-infiltrating lymphocytes in primary liver carcinoma. A primer matching the constant region was used to make TCR beta cDNA from approximately 0.45 ug of total RNA. Amplification in three nested multiplex PCR rounds with slightly modified ARM-PCR gave rise to TCR beta libraries. The study ran its first two PCR rounds for roughly 11 cycles each, using TRBV1-TRBV30 forward primers and a C-beta reverse primer. TCRdb recomputed calls from the multiplex PCR reads with MiXCR, one row per CDR3 protein. Among over 95,000 distinct CDR3 sequences, almost 70% were seen once, and the ten largest hold roughly 10%. Extraction of RNA together with DNA used roughly 20-32 mg of unsorted bulk tissue. Sequenced material: liver tumor tissue from sampling region 5. Specified subset: tumor region T5, tumor centre. The receptor set was obtained from a woman aged 60-70 years with primary liver carcinoma and hepatitis B virus infection.

Many counts were recorded for this clonotype. In DNA form, the CDR3 reads TGCGCCAGCAGCCCAGTACTGACAGCGGCGGGCTTGTTTTTT. Protein: CASSPVLTAAGLFF. The rearrangement links TRBV4-1 to TRBJ1-4; TRBD1 is a possible D gene (5 bases). In germline, CDR1 is MGHRA, CDR2 YSYEKL. Trimming took 4 bases from V and 15 from J, leaving 21 bases between them. The CDR3 loop spans 14 amino acids.

V gene TRBV7-9 combines with J gene TRBJ2-7, with 8 bases aligning to TRBD1. The junction had 5 bases not matched to a gene; V was cut back by 5 bases and J by 5 bases. There are 13 residues in the CDR3. Germline assignment: CDR1 SEHNR and CDR2 FQNEAQ (reference sequence). CDR3 coding DNA: TGTGCCAGCAGCCGGGGACAGGCCAACGAGCAGTACTTC. It encodes CASSRGQANEQYF.

This clonotype has a count of ten or more. This chain uses TRBV6-5 with TRBJ2-7, with 8 bases that match TRBD1. The ends lost 6 bases at V and 3 bases at J; junction bases unmatched: 4. The CDR3 totals 13 residues. Germline lookup yields CDR1 MNHEY and CDR2 SVGAGI. CDR3 loop: CASRGQGDYEQYF. The CDR3 coding sequence is TGTGCCAGCAGAGGACAGGGAGACTACGAGCAGTACTTC.

Turning to this clonotype: Since the CDR3 does not end with the conserved phenylalanine or tryptophan, this likely comes from a read error. No DNA is shown, since the ends of the CDR3 on it are uncertain; the CDR3 is the one TCRdb lists. The chain links TRBV29-1 to TRBJ1-1; TRBD1 was called by the table and not checked on the DNA. Germline lookup yields CDR1 SQVTM and CDR2 ANQGSEA. The length of the CDR3 is 14 amino acids, counting both ends. CDR3 sequence reads: CSGTRSGVDTEAFS.

In the case of this clonotype: Its ends do not fully match the called genes, so a read error is possible. The rearrangement links TRBV10-3 to TRBJ2-1; 14 bases are a match to TRBD2. This CDR3 is built from 18 residues. The germline CDR1 and CDR2 sequences are ENHRY and SYGVKD. CDR3 sequence (DNA): TGTGCCATCAGTGAAAGACTAGCGGGAGGGAATTCCTGCAATGAGCAATTCTTC. This encodes CAISERLAGGNSCNEQFF.

As to this clonotype: One base away lies a much larger clone, so this may be a sequencing read error. CDR3 sequence reads: CASSFQTGGYEQYF. CDR3 in DNA: TGTGCCAGCAGCTTCCAAACGGGAGGGTACGAGCAGTACTTC. The rearrangement links TRBV7-9 to TRBJ2-7, with 8 bases lining up with TRBD2. Germline lookup yields CDR1 SEHNR and CDR2 FQNEAQ (reference sequence). The V segment lost 3 bases and the J segment 4 bases; nucleotides outside the gene matches: 5. The CDR3 extends over 14 amino acids. The full variable domain, with the rest looked up from reference TRBV7-9 and TRBJ2-7, is DTGVSQNPRHKITKRGQNVTFRCDPISEHNRLYWYRQTLGQGPEFLTYFQNEAQLEKSRLLSDRFSAERPKGSFSTLEIQRTEQGDSAMYLCASSFQTGGYEQYFGPGTRLTVT.

Of note for this clonotype: One base away lies a much larger clone, so this may be a sequencing read error. This chain uses TRBV25-1 with TRBJ1-2, with 7 bases lining up with TRBD1. Germline assignment: CDR1 MGHDK and CDR2 SYGVNS. The CDR3 loop spans 15 amino acids. The CDR3 DNA reads as TGTACCAGCAGTGGCCAGGGGGGGAGAAACTATGGCTACACCTTC. Translation: CTSSGQGGRNYGYTF.

This clonotype appeared many times. The germline gene is not matched at one end of the junction; a read error may be the cause. V and J are TRBV7-9 and TRBJ2-7; 8 nucleotides match TRBD2. CDR1 is SEHNR, CDR2 FQNEAQ, per germline (reference sequence). CDR3 length: 13 residues. The CDR3 bases are TGTGCCAACAGCGCGTTAGCGGGACTCGAGCAGTACTTC. It translates to CANSALAGLEQYF.

The chain recombines TRBV6-5 with TRBJ2-5, with D possibly TRBD2 on 6 matching bases. CDR3 length: 14 residues. CDR1 and CDR2 (germline): MNHEY, SVGAGI. V was shortened by 2 bases and J by 13 bases, with 20 bases between the two germline ends. CDR3 in amino acids: CASSYAGLQETRYF. The CDR3 DNA follows: TGTGCCAGCAGTTACGCTGGCCTCCAGGAGACTAGGTACTTC.

There are many counts of this clonotype. The chain combines TRBV4-1 with TRBJ1-4, with D possibly being TRBD1 (6 bases). Germline CDR1 MGHRA, CDR2 YSYEKL. CDR3 length: 18 residues. Trimming removed 0 bases from V and 7 bases from J, with 21 bases in between. The CDR3 DNA reads as TGCGCCAGCAGCCAAGATAGAATCAGGGGAGATCTGGCTGAAAAACTGTTTTTT. Translating it yields CASSQDRIRGDLAEKLFF.

In regard to this clonotype: A clone one base away is much larger, so this may be a read error. The chain recombines TRBV10-3 with TRBJ1-3; D may be TRBD1 (6 bases). CDR3 length: 14 residues. In germline, CDR1 is ENHRY, CDR2 SYGVKD. In DNA form, the CDR3 reads TGTGTCATCAGGGACACAGGATCTGGAAACACCATATATTTT. It specifies CVIRDTGSGNTIYF.

This clonotype has ten or more counts. The J gene is TRBJ2-5, the V gene TRBV6-6; weak D call: TRBD2 (7 bases). V lost 2 bases and J 0 bases, leaving 13 bases between the germline ends. Looked up from germline, CDR1 is MNHNY and CDR2 is SVGAGI (reference sequence). The CDR3 is made up of 16 amino acids. The DNA of the CDR3 is TGTGCCAGCAGTTACGGACTAGGGGGGTACCAAGAGACCCAGTACTTC. It yields the protein CASSYGLGGYQETQYF.

To note about this clonotype: Its ends do not fully match the called genes, so a read error is possible. This chain joins TRBV11-3 and TRBJ1-1; TRBD1 is a possible D gene (5 bases). There are 13 residues in the CDR3. The V gene's germline CDR1 is SGHNT and CDR2 YENEEA. The CDR3 protein is CVSSSGGARKAFF. Written as DNA, the CDR3 is TGTGTCAGCAGCTCCGGTGGGGCCAGAAAAGCTTTCTTT.

As for this clonotype: Given the absence of the conserved phenylalanine or tryptophan at the CDR3 end, a read error is likely. This sequence joins TRBV11-2 and TRBJ2-2, with 7 positions matching TRBD2. Germline loops: CDR1 SGHAT, CDR2 FQNNGV. The CDR3 contains 16 residues. J lost 8 bases, V lost 3 bases, and 12 bases had no gene match. This chain's CDR3 is CASSFRVAGDAGELFL. CDR3 nucleotide sequence: TGTGCCAGCAGCTTCCGAGTGGCGGGAGATGCGGGGGAGCTGTTTCTT.

With respect to this clonotype: A much bigger clone sits one base away, suggesting this may be a read error. V gene TRBV12-3 or TRBV12-4 combines with J gene TRBJ1-6; D is possibly TRBD1 (5 bases). The CDR3 loop spans 15 amino acids. The V gene lost 0 bases and the J gene lost 6 bases, with 9 bases spanning the gap. The CDR3 region is CASSLARGSNSPLHF. CDR3 coding DNA: TGTGCCAGCAGTTTAGCCCGGGGGTCTAATTCACCCCTCCACTTT.

This clonotype is medium-sized. The rearrangement links TRBV11-2 to TRBJ1-1, with a tentative D call TRBD1 (6 bases). The CDR3 covers 13 residues. The germline V gene encodes CDR1 SGHAT and CDR2 FQNNGV. Trimming stripped 6 bases from V and 3 bases from J, with 11 bases between. CDR3 amino acids: CASSRTVYTEAFF. The CDR3 DNA reads TGTGCCAGCAGTCGGACAGTTTACACTGAAGCTTTCTTT.

As to this clonotype: The junction departs from germline at one end; a sequencing error may be responsible. The chain has TRBV4-2 and TRBJ2-7, with D perhaps TRBD1 (6 bases). The CDR3 runs to 16 residues. Germline CDR1 LGHNA, CDR2 YNFKEQ. CDR3 protein: CASCHPGTSCSYEQYF. The CDR3 DNA reads TGTGCCAGCTGCCATCCCGGGACATCTTGCTCCTACGAGCAGTACTTC.

The J gene is TRBJ2-1, the V gene TRBV11-3, with D possibly matching TRBD2 (6 bases). The CDR3 has 14 amino acids. V dropped 5 bases and J dropped 12 bases, with 20 bases sitting between them. Per germline, CDR1 SGHNT and CDR2 YENEEA. For the CDR3, the DNA is TGTGCCAGCAGCCACCGGGACCGGGACTCCCTGCAGTTCTTC. Translated: CASSHRDRDSLQFF.

This sequence joins TRBV19 and TRBJ2-7, with a possible D match to TRBD2 (6 bases). This CDR3 is built from 12 residues. Germline V gene sequence: CDR1 LNHDA, CDR2 SQIVND (reference sequence). Trimming removed 3 bases from V and 7 bases from J, with 10 bases in between. The CDR3 reads CASSILGGEQYF. CDR3 bases: TGTGCCAGTAGTATCCTTGGGGGGGAGCAGTACTTC.

With regard to this clonotype: The conserved phenylalanine or tryptophan is not found at the CDR3 terminus, so this likely reflects a read error. The chain is built from TRBV11-3 and TRBJ2-7; 7 nucleotides align to TRBD1. From germline, CDR1 is SGHNT and CDR2 YENEEA. V was pared by 5 bases and J by 3 bases, with 10 bases of the junction left unmatched. CDR3 length equals 15 residues. Here the CDR3 DNA reads TGTGCCAGCAGCACCGGGATAGGGGGCAACTACGAGCAGTACTCC. It translates to CASSTGIGGNYEQYS.

As regards this clonotype: Germline and junction disagree at one end, which may indicate a read error. This chain connects TRBV6-1 to TRBJ2-5; a possible D gene is TRBD2 (6 bases). This CDR3 is built from 17 residues. Looked up from germline, CDR1 is MNHNS and CDR2 is SASEGT. The CDR3 spells CASSELAIGRRGETQYF. DNA of the CDR3: TGTGCTAGCAGTGAGTTAGCTATCGGGAGACGGGGAGAGACCCAGTACTTC.

As regards this clonotype: The junction differs from germline at one of its ends, possibly a read error. J is TRBJ1-1 and V is TRBV6-1; D perhaps matches TRBD1 (5 bases). Germline CDR1 and CDR2: MNHNS and SASEGT. CDR3 length equals 16 residues. The CDR3 DNA sequence: TGTGTCAGCAGTAGTGGAGGGGCCCAGGGTTGGACTGAAGCTTACTTT. This encodes CVSSSGGAQGWTEAYF.

As to this clonotype: This could be a read error, since a much larger clone is one nucleotide away. The chain joins TRBV12-3 or TRBV12-4 to TRBJ1-1, with D perhaps TRBD1 (5 bases). The length of the CDR3 is 14 residues. V lost 7 bases and J lost 4, with 16 bases in between. The CDR3 loop is CASTRGSYGTEAFF. In DNA, the CDR3 is TGTGCCAGCACCCGGGGCTCATACGGCACTGAAGCTTTCTTT.

The sample holds a few counts of this clonotype. Since a much larger clone is just one base distant, this may be a read error. The V gene is TRBV6-5, the J gene TRBJ1-5, with D possibly TRBD1 on 5 matching bases. Germline lookup yields CDR1 MNHEY and CDR2 SVGAGI. This CDR3 contains 16 residues. V lost 5 bases, J lost 3 bases, and 17 bases lay in between. The CDR3, as DNA: TGTGCCAGCAGTAAATCCTCACGGGGGGACAATCAGCCCCAGCATTTT. Translating gives CASSKSSRGDNQPQHF.

This clonotype appeared a few times. The junction and the germline gene differ at one end; a read error may be behind it. This chain joins TRBV11-2 and TRBJ2-1; the D gene is possibly TRBD1 (6 bases). The CDR3 extends over 17 amino acids. Germline lookup yields CDR1 SGHAT and CDR2 FQNNGV. The CDR3 nucleotides read TGTGCCATCAGCTTACGACCGGGACATAGATTCTATAATGAGCAGTTCTTC. Translated, it gives CAISLRPGHRFYNEQFF.

Worth noting for this clonotype: Given the absence of the conserved phenylalanine or tryptophan at the CDR3 end, a read error is likely. The chain is built from TRBV4-2 and TRBJ1-5, with no clear D. The CDR3 has 13 residues. Trimming removed 6 bases from V and 5 bases from J, with 11 bases in between. CDR1 and CDR2 from the germline V gene are LGHNA and YNFKEQ. CDR3 protein: CASSHSEDQPQHS. The CDR3 bases are TGTGCCAGCAGTCACTCGGAGGATCAGCCCCAGCATTCT.